This T cell receptor beta chain was captured in a study of T cells in Graves' hyperthyroidism and ophthalmopathy. RNA transcripts yielded amplified TCR beta CDR3 regions. An initial round of RT-PCR targeting the TCR CDR3 relied on the HTBI primer set. MiXCR was run by TCRdb on the multiplex PCR reads, yielding one entry per CDR3 protein. The top ten clones hold roughly 31% of a sample with around 760,000 distinct CDR3 sequences, 35% of them seen once. Sequences were obtained from blood. This TCR came from a woman aged 35 to 49 with Graves' hyperthyroidism.

The CDR3 protein is CASSVESATSGAYEQYF. CDR3 coding DNA: TGTGCCAGCAGCGTAGAATCGGCTACCTCGGGGGCCTACGAGCAGTACTTC. The chain couples TRBV9 to TRBJ2-7; D may be TRBD2 (6 bases). The germline gives CDR1 SGDLS, CDR2 YYNGEE. The CDR3 is 17 residues long. Trimming pared 0 bases from V and 2 bases from J, leaving 18 bases between.